This T cell receptor beta chain is drawn from a study of identical twins. Regarding the study as a whole: Twins' excess sharing was less marked for out-of-frame beta sequences.

CDR3 length: 10 residues. V lost 7 bases and J 6 bases, leaving 6 bases between the germline ends. Germline CDR1 and CDR2: SNHLY and FYNNEI. This clonotype appeared many times. Its antigen remains unidentified. Each CDR3 protein is one row after TCRdb ran MiXCR on the 5' RACE reads. The sample gives around 1.7 million distinct CDR3 sequences, roughly 35% of which show up once; 0.27% is in the top ten. The J gene is TRBJ1-2, the V gene TRBV2; D is unclear. The source material was cord blood. This TCR derives from a newborn girl in good health. Written as DNA, the CDR3 is TGTGCCAGCACGGGCAATGGCTACACCTTC. The encoded protein is CASTGNGYTF. Together with reference TRBV2 and TRBJ1-2, the CDR3 gives the full variable domain: EPEVTQTPSHQVTQMGQEVILRCVPISNHLYFYWYRQILGQKVEFLVSFYNNEISEKSEIFDDQFSVERPDGSNFTLKIRSTKLEDSAMYFCASTGNGYTFGSGTRLTVV.